What follows are 5 T cell receptor beta chains derived from one specimen sequenced in a study of cytomegalovirus exposure and HLA in healthy donors. The table came from immunoSEQ multiplex PCR; TCRdb's copy has only in-frame clones and leaves some out. The sample comprises 150,000 to 200,000 clones, over 85% of which are singletons, and over 9% rests with the top ten. Sequencing was performed on PBMCs. The receptors come from a woman younger than 30 in good health and CMV-seropositive.

This chain uses TRBV6-6 with TRBJ1-3, with D possibly being TRBD1 (5 bases). The germline V and J ends were trimmed by 6 bases and 4 bases, with 19 bases remaining between them. CDR3 size: 16 residues. Looked up from germline, CDR1 is MNHNY and CDR2 is SVGAGI (reference sequence). The CDR3 region has the DNA TGTGCCAGCAGCTTGTCGGGATCGGGGGGGGGAAACACCATATATTTT. It yields the protein CASSLSGSGGGNTIYF.

The chain has TRBV5-4 and TRBJ2-7, with TRBD1 matching 7 bases. The CDR3 runs to 14 residues. J lost 3 bases, V lost 3 bases, and 6 bases had no gene match. The germline CDR1 and CDR2 sequences are SGHNT and YYREEE (reference sequence). The CDR3 DNA reads TGTGCCAGCAGCTACGGACAGGCTTACTACGAGCAGTACTTC. Translating gives CASSYGQAYYEQYF.

The chain couples TRBV19 to TRBJ2-2; D is uncertain. CDR1 is LNHDA, CDR2 SQIVND, per germline (reference sequence). The CDR3 spans 12 residues. The V end was cut by 4 bases, the J end by 5 bases, with 5 bases between. CDR3 residues: CASSKYTGELFF. The CDR3 DNA is TGTGCCAGTAGTAAATATACCGGGGAGCTGTTTTTT.

This chain connects TRBV10-2 to TRBJ2-2; 8 nucleotides agree with TRBD1. The V segment lost 2 bases and the J segment 7 bases; nucleotides outside the gene matches: 3. CDR1 is WSHSY, CDR2 SAAADI, per germline. The length of the CDR3 is 14 residues. The CDR3 sequence: CASSERQGFGELFF. The CDR3 DNA is TGCGCCAGCAGTGAGCGACAGGGGTTCGGGGAGCTGTTTTTT.

The rearrangement uses TRBV4-3 and TRBJ2-3, with D tentatively TRBD1 (6 bases). The V gene lost 0 bases and the J gene lost 2 bases, with 24 bases spanning the gap. This CDR3 is 20 amino acids long. Germline loops: CDR1 LGHNA, CDR2 YSLEER. The CDR3 DNA is TGCGCCAGCAGCCAAGATCTGGCTCAGACGTGGGGGCAATTCACAGATACGCAGTATTTT. Translating it yields CASSQDLAQTWGQFTDTQYF.